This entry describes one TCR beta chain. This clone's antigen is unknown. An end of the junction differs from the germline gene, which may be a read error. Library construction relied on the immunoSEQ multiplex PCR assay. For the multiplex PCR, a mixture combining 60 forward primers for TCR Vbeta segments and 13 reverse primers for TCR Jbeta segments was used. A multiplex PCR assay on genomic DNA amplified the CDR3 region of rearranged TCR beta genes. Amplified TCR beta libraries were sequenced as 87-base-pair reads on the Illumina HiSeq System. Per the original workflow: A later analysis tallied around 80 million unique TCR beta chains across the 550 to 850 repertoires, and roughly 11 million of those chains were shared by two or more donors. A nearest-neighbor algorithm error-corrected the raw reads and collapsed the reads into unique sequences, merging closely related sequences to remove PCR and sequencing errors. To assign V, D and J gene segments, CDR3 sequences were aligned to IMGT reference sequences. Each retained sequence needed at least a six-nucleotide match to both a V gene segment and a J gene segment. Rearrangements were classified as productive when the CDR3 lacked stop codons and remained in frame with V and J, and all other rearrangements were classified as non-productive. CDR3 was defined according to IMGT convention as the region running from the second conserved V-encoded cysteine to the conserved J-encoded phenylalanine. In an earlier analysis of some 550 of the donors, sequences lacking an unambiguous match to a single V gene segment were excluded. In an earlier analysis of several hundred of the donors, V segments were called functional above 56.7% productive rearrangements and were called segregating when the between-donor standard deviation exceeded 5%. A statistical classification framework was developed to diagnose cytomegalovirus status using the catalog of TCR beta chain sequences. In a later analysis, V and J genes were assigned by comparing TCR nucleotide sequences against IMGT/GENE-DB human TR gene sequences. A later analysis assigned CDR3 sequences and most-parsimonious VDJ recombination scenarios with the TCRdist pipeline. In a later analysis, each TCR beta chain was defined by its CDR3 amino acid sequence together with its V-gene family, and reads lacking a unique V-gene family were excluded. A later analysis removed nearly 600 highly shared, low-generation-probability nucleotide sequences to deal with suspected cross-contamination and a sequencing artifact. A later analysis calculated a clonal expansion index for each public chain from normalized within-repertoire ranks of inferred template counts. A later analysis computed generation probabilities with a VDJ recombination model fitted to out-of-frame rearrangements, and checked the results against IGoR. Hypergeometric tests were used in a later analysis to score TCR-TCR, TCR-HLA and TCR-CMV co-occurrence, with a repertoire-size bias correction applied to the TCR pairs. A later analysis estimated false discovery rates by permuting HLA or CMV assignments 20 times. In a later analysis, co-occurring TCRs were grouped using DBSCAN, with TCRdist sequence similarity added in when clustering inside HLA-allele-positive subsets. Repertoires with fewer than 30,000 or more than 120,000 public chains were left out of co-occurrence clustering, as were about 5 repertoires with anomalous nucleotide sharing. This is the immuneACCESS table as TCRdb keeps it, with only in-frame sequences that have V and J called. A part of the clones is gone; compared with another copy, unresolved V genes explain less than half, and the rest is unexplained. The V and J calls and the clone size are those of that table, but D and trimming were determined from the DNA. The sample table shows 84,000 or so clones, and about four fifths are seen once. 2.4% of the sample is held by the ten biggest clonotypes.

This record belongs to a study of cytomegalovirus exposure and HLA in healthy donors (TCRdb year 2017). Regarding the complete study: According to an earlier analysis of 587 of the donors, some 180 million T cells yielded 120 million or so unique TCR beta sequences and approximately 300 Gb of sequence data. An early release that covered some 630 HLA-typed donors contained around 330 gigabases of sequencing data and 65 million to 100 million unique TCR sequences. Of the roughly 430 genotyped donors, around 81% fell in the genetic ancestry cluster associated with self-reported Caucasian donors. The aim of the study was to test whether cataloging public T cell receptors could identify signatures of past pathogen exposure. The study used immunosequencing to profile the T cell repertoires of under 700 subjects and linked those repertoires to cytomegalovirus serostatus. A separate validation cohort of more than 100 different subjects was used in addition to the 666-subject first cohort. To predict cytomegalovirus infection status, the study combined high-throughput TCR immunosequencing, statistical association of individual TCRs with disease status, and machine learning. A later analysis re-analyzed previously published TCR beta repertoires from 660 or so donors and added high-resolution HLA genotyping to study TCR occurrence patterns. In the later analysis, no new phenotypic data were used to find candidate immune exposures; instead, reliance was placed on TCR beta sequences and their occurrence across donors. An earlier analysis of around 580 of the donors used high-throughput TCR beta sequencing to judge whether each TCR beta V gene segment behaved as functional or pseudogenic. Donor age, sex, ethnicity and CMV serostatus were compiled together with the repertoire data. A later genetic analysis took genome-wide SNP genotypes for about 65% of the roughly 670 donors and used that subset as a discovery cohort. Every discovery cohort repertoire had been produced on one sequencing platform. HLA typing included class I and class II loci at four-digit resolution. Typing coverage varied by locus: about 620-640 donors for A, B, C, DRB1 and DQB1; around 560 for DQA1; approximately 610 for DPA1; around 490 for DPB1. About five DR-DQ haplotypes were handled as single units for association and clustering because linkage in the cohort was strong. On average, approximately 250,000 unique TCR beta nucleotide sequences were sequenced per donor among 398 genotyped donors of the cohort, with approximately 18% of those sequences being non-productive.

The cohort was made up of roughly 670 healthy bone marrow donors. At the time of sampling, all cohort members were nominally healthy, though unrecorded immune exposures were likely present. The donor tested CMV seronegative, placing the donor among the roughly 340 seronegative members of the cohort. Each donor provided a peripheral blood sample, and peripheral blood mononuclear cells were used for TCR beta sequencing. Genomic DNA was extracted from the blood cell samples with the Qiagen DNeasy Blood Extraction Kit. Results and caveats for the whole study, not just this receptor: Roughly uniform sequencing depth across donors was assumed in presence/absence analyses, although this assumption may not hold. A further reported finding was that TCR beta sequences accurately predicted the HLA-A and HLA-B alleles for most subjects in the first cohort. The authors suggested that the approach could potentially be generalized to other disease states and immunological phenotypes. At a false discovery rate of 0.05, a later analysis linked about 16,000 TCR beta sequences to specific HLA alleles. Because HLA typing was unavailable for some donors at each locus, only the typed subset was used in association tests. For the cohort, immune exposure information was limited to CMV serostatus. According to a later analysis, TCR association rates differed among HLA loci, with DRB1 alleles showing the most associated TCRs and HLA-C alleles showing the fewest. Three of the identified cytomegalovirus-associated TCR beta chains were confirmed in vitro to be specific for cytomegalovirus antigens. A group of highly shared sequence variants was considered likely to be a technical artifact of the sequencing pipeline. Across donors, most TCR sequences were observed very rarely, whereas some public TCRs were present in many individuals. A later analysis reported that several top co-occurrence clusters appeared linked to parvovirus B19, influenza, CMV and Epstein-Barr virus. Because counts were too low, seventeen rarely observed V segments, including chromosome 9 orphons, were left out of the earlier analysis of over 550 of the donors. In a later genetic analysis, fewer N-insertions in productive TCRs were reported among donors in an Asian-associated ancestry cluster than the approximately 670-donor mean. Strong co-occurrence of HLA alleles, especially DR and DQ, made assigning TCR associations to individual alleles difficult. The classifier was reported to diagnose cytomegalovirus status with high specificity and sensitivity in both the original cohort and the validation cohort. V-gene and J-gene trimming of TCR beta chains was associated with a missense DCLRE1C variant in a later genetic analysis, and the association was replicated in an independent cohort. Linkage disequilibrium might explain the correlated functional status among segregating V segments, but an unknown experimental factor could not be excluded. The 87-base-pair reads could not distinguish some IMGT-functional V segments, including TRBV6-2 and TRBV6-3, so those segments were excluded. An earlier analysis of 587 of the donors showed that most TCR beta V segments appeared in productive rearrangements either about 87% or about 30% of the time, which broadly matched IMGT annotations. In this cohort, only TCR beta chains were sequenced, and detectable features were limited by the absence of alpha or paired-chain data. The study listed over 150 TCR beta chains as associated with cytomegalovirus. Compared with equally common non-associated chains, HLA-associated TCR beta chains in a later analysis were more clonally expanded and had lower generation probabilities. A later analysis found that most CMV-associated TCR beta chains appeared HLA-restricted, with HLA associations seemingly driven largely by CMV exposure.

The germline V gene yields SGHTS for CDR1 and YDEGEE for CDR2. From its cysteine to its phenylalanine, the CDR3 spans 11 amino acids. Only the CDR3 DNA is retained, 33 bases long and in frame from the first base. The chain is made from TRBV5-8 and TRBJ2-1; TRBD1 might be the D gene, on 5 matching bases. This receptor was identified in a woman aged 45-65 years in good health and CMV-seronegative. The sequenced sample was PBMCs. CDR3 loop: CASSLEGVDLF. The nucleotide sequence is TGTGCCAGCAGCTTGGAAGGGGTAGATCTCTTC.